The clone carrying this T cell receptor beta chain occurred many times. An end of the junction differs from the germline gene, which may be a read error. This record belongs to a study of early T cells in non-severe SARS-CoV-2 infection. Study information: The input, bulk RNA from unsorted whole blood, was sequenced, and chains were unpaired.

In the library, individual cDNA molecules carried attached unique molecular identifiers. TCRdb reprocessed the 5' RACE reads via MiXCR and lists one record per CDR3 protein. There are about 110,000 distinct CDR3 sequences in the sample; around 10% occur only once, and more than 6.5% lies in the top ten. This CDR3 is 11 amino acids long. From germline, CDR1 is LNHDA and CDR2 SQIVND (reference sequence). The sequence was obtained from an adult who was a healthcare worker with PCR-confirmed SARS-CoV-2 infection or an uninfected control (not recorded which). The sequenced sample consisted of whole blood. J is TRBJ1-1 and V is TRBV19; perhaps TRBD1 as D (6 bases). CDR3 in DNA: TGCGGGACATTGCTGAACACTGAAGCTTTCTTT. It translates to CGTLLNTEAFF.